This entry concerns a single T cell receptor (beta chain). The data were obtained in a study of blood T cell repertoires in COVID-19. Study background: COVID-19 samples collected from the United States, Italy and Spain covered acute and convalescent phases. Sources were T cells, B-cell-depleted T cells, or PBMCs; the material itself was cDNA or gDNA.

Methods used by the authors: Amplification from reference gene primers served as the basis for estimated nucleated cell counts. Produced via immunoSEQ multiplex PCR; TCRdb's table is partial and in-frame only. D and trimming come from the DNA, and the V and J calls and clone size come from that table. The sample has around 380,000 clones, approximately 80% seen once. This CDR3 comprises 15 residues. Losses at the gene ends were 5 bases for V and 1 base for J; bases not matched to a gene: 6. Germline CDR1 reads SGHAT; CDR2 reads FQNNGV. The chain is built from TRBV11-2 and TRBJ1-1; 8 nucleotides agree with TRBD1. Material: peripheral blood. This TCR derives from a human donor with acute or convalescent COVID-19. The donor label of this sample is uncertain. In nucleotides, the CDR3 is TGTGCCAGCAGCGTCCAGGGGGCGCGGAACACTGAAGCTTTCTTT. Its protein is CASSVQGARNTEAFF.